Included here is one TCR beta chain sequence, with context. The table came from immunoSEQ multiplex PCR; TCRdb's copy has only in-frame clones and leaves some out. The sample lists 75,000 to 95,000 clones; around 94% were seen once. These data originate in a study of technical replicates of blood from a few donors. The V end lost 3 bases, the J end lost 2 bases, and 20 bases lay between the germline ends. CDR1 is SGHNT, CDR2 YENEEA, per germline. The CDR3 has 19 amino acids. This receptor was identified in a human donor in good health. The sequencing input was T cells isolated from PBMCs. This chain uses TRBV11-3 with TRBJ2-6, with a possible D match to TRBD2 (6 bases). CDR3 sequence (DNA): TGTGCCAGCAGCTTCCCCACTTTTGCGGGGCCGGCTGGGGCCAACGTCCTGACTTTC. Protein product: CASSFPTFAGPAGANVLTF.